This T cell receptor beta chain was sequenced in a study of cytomegalovirus exposure and HLA in healthy donors. Study context: For the roughly 400 genotyped donors, 80% to 90% fell within the Caucasian-associated ancestry cluster. Study results and caveats: DRB1 showed the most TCR associations and HLA-C the fewest in a later analysis, as rates varied by HLA locus. The productive fraction for most TCR beta V segments was about 87% or about 30% in an earlier analysis. In vitro testing confirmed a few CMV-associated chains as specific for CMV antigens.

The germline gives CDR1 SGHAT, CDR2 FQNNGV. V lost 5 bases and J lost 5, with 22 bases in between. This CDR3 contains 16 residues. Regarding this clone: What it binds is unknown.

Primers for the PCR totalled 60 Vbeta and 13 Jbeta. Measured with immunoSEQ multiplex PCR; TCRdb has only the in-frame clones, and not every one. The sample shows a few hundred thousand clones, just under 85% of them seen only once. The sequenced sample was PBMCs. This chain uses TRBV11-2 with TRBJ2-7; D perhaps matches TRBD2 (6 bases). The receptor was derived from a woman aged 40 to 50 in good health and CMV-seronegative. The CDR3 protein is CASSDLGRPEGHEQYF. CDR3 coding DNA: TGTGCCAGCAGCGACCTCGGACGACCGGAGGGGCACGAGCAGTACTTC.